A selection of T cell receptor beta chains follows, all from one sample in a study of blood T cell repertoires in COVID-19. Data came from immunoSEQ multiplex PCR; TCRdb stores just in-frame clones and leaves some out. The top ten clones hold more than 9% of a sample with about 100,000 clones, 87% of them seen once. Sequencing was carried out using peripheral blood. These receptors all stem from a young woman with acute or convalescent COVID-19. CDR3s include the opening cysteine and the closing phenylalanine or tryptophan. D genes are given only for firm matches. Clone size is given for some rows only: seen once, a few or many times, or a class if the clone is expanded.

v_call,d_call,clone_size,j_call,cdr3_aa,cdr3_nt
TRBV27,TRBD2,NA,TRBJ2-3,CASSLYGGGDTQYF,TGTGCCAGCAGTTTATATGGCGGGGGGGATACGCAGTATTTT
TRBV11-2,NA,NA,TRBJ1-4,CASSFTLNEKLFF,TGTGCCAGCAGCTTTACATTAAATGAAAAACTGTTTTTT
TRBV4-1,TRBD1,once,TRBJ1-4,CASSRQGGDEKLFF,TGCGCCAGCAGCAGACAGGGGGGGGATGAAAAACTGTTTTTT
TRBV27,TRBD1,NA,TRBJ2-7,CASSSLDRVTYEQYF,TGTGCCAGCAGTTCCTTGGACAGGGTCACCTACGAGCAGTACTTC
TRBV5-1,TRBD2,NA,TRBJ2-7,CASSRGGYEQYF,TGCGCCAGCAGCCGCGGGGGCTACGAGCAGTACTTC
TRBV28,NA,few,TRBJ1-5,CASKPTWAEGQPQHF,TGTGCCAGCAAGCCAACCTGGGCAGAAGGTCAGCCCCAGCATTTT
TRBV18,TRBD1,few,TRBJ1-5,CASSPTGAVQPQHF,TGTGCCAGCTCACCGACAGGGGCAGTCCAGCCCCAGCATTTT
TRBV18,NA,NA,TRBJ2-5,CASSPRETQYF,TGTGCCAGCTCACCGCGAGAGACCCAGTACTTC
TRBV7-6,TRBD1,NA,TRBJ2-4,CASSLGTGAKNIQYF,TGTGCCAGCAGCTTAGGGACAGGGGCCAAAAACATTCAGTACTTC
TRBV5-8,TRBD2,once,TRBJ2-3,CASSPGLAGPSGDTQYF,TGTGCCAGCAGCCCGGGACTAGCGGGGCCCTCGGGAGATACGCAGTATTTT
TRBV5-1,NA,NA,TRBJ1-1,CASRANRDWGTEAFF,TGCGCCAGCCGAGCGAACAGGGATTGGGGCACTGAAGCTTTCTTT
TRBV5-1,TRBD1,once,TRBJ1-2,CASSLEGDRAYGYTF,TGCGCCAGCAGCTTGGAGGGGGACAGGGCTTATGGCTACACCTTC
TRBV20-1,NA,NA,TRBJ2-1,CSASALGGQFF,TGCAGTGCTAGCGCCCTGGGGGGGCAGTTCTTC
TRBV28,TRBD1,NA,TRBJ1-5,CASSFGQGVRQPQHF,TGTGCCAGCAGTTTTGGGCAGGGGGTGAGGCAGCCCCAGCATTTT
TRBV7-9,NA,NA,TRBJ2-1,CASSTNPSYNEQFF,TGTGCCAGCAGCACGAACCCTAGCTACAATGAGCAGTTCTTC
TRBV5-1,NA,NA,TRBJ1-1,CASSLGGGPEAFF,TGCGCCAGCAGCTTGGGAGGAGGGCCTGAAGCTTTCTTT
TRBV28,TRBD1,NA,TRBJ1-4,CASSLGTGVLLGEKLFF,TGTGCCAGCAGTTTAGGGACAGGGGTCCTCTTAGGCGAAAAACTGTTTTTT
TRBV5-1,NA,NA,TRBJ1-2,CASSATRGSYGYTF,TGCGCCAGCAGCGCTACTAGAGGTAGCTATGGCTACACCTTC
TRBV18,TRBD2,NA,TRBJ2-1,CASSPLTRTGGNEQFF,TGTGCCAGCTCACCACTGACTAGAACGGGGGGCAATGAGCAGTTCTTC
TRBV11-2,TRBD1,NA,TRBJ1-3,CASSFGTASGNTIYF,TGTGCCAGCAGCTTCGGGACAGCCTCTGGAAACACCATATATTTT
TRBV7-9,TRBD1,NA,TRBJ1-5,CASSQSGQANQPQHF,TGTGCCAGCAGTCAATCTGGACAGGCCAATCAGCCCCAGCATTTT
TRBV12-5,NA,few,TRBJ1-5,CASGSGLPGNQPQHF,TGTGCTAGTGGTTCGGGTCTCCCAGGCAATCAGCCCCAGCATTTT
TRBV18,NA,NA,TRBJ1-1,CASSPGRGTEAFF,TGTGCCAGCTCACCTGGACGGGGCACTGAAGCTTTCTTT
TRBV7-9,NA,NA,TRBJ1-2,CASSPPRGISPGYGYTF,TGTGCCAGCAGCCCCCCAAGGGGGATATCCCCTGGCTATGGCTACACCTTC
TRBV11-2,NA,NA,TRBJ1-6,CASSRTPVYNSPLHF,TGTGCCAGCAGCCGGACACCGGTTTATAATTCACCCCTCCACTTT
TRBV13,NA,NA,TRBJ2-1,CASRTGMNDEQFF,TGTGCCAGCAGGACGGGAATGAACGATGAGCAGTTCTTC
TRBV24-1,TRBD1,NA,TRBJ2-2,CATSDLGQGWTGELFF,TGTGCCACCAGTGATCTGGGACAGGGGTGGACCGGGGAGCTGTTTTTT
TRBV3-1/TRBV3-2,TRBD1,NA,TRBJ2-7,CASSPFGAGGYHEQYF,TGTGCCAGCAGCCCGTTCGGGGCAGGGGGCTATCACGAGCAGTACTTC
TRBV7-3,TRBD1,NA,TRBJ2-7,CASSLSHQGARRGEQYF,TGTGCCAGCAGCTTATCCCACCAGGGGGCGCGAAGAGGTGAGCAGTACTTC
TRBV10-3,NA,NA,TRBJ1-2,CAISEAGYGYTF,TGTGCCATCAGTGAGGCAGGGTATGGCTACACCTTC
TRBV13,TRBD1,once,TRBJ1-1,CASSFGDSEAFF,TGTGCCAGCAGCTTTGGGGACAGTGAAGCTTTCTTT
TRBV28,NA,NA,TRBJ1-2,CASSFRGRGYGSYTF,TGTGCCAGCAGTTTTCGAGGCAGGGGATATGGAAGCTACACCTTC
TRBV11-2,TRBD2,NA,TRBJ2-3,CASSFSGGPSTDTQYF,TGTGCCAGCAGCTTTTCGGGGGGGCCAAGCACAGATACGCAGTATTTT
TRBV27,TRBD2,NA,TRBJ2-3,CASSGVGGYTDTQYF,TGTGCCAGCAGTGGCGTGGGGGGGTACACAGATACGCAGTATTTT
TRBV7-9,TRBD1,few,TRBJ1-2,CASSQGGRGESGYTF,TGTGCCAGCAGCCAGGGAGGCAGGGGGGAAAGTGGCTACACCTTC
TRBV15,TRBD1,NA,TRBJ1-4,CATSRDILGQGDEKLFF,TGTGCCACCAGCAGAGATATCTTAGGACAGGGTGATGAAAAACTGTTTTTT
TRBV11-1,TRBD1,NA,TRBJ1-5,CASRLQGEVVQPQHF,TGTGCCAGCAGGTTACAGGGGGAGGTCGTTCAGCCCCAGCATTTT
TRBV20-1,NA,NA,TRBJ2-1,CSTGKLEQFF,TGCAGTACAGGGAAACTTGAGCAGTTCTTC
TRBV28,NA,NA,TRBJ1-4,CASSLNSAGNEKLFF,TGTGCCAGCAGTTTGAACTCTGCGGGCAATGAAAAACTGTTTTTT
TRBV5-1,TRBD2,NA,TRBJ2-1,CASSWQEAGGYNEQFF,TGCGCCAGCAGCTGGCAAGAAGCGGGGGGCTACAATGAGCAGTTCTTC
TRBV7-2,NA,few,TRBJ2-7,CASSLQTASYEQYF,TGTGCCAGCAGCTTGCAGACAGCTTCCTACGAGCAGTACTTC
TRBV7-8,TRBD2,NA,TRBJ2-1,CASSTPSGTSGVQYNEQFF,TGTGCCAGCAGCACCCCGTCCGGGACTAGCGGGGTACAATACAATGAGCAGTTCTTC
TRBV3-1/TRBV3-2,TRBD2,NA,TRBJ2-3,CASSPDGGGRWNPSTDTQYF,TGTGCCAGCAGCCCCGATGGCGGGGGGCGATGGAACCCTAGCACAGATACGCAGTATTTT
TRBV28,TRBD2,NA,TRBJ2-1,CASTPGGFNNEQFF,TGTGCCAGCACCCCGGGGGGATTCAACAATGAGCAGTTCTTC
TRBV2,TRBD1,once,TRBJ2-2,CASSVRGDRGSTGELFF,TGTGCCAGCAGTGTAAGGGGGGACAGGGGAAGTACCGGGGAGCTGTTTTTT
TRBV24-1,NA,NA,TRBJ1-1,CATSDTLNTEAFF,TGTGCCACCAGCGACACCCTGAACACTGAAGCTTTCTTT
TRBV7-8,TRBD1,NA,TRBJ2-2,CASSLTGLTSDTGELFF,TGTGCCAGCAGCTTGACAGGGTTGACCTCGGACACCGGGGAGCTGTTTTTT
TRBV7-3,NA,NA,TRBJ1-2,CASSLGRGLEGYTF,TGTGCCAGCAGCTTGGGCAGGGGCCTTGAGGGCTACACCTTC
TRBV6-2/TRBV6-3,NA,NA,TRBJ2-7,CASSYKPAYEQYF,TGTGCCAGCAGTTACAAGCCCGCGTACGAGCAGTACTTC
TRBV4-1,TRBD2,NA,TRBJ2-7,CASSLQGLAGGYEQYF,TGCGCCAGCAGCCTCCAGGGACTAGCGGGGGGCTACGAGCAGTACTTC
TRBV10-3,NA,NA,TRBJ1-5,CAIGTSGQPQHF,TGTGCCATCGGGACATCGGGGCAGCCCCAGCATTTT
TRBV7-9,TRBD1,NA,TRBJ1-1,CASSLGRDRGFLMNTEAFF,TGTGCCAGCAGCTTAGGGCGGGACAGGGGCTTCCTCATGAACACTGAAGCTTTCTTT
TRBV12-5,TRBD2,NA,TRBJ2-3,CASGLVGYGLAGTTDTQYF,TGTGCTAGTGGTTTGGTCGGATACGGACTAGCGGGTACCACAGATACGCAGTATTTT
TRBV2,NA,NA,TRBJ1-2,CATLLRGEPYGYTF,TGTGCCACCCTTCTCAGGGGCGAACCCTATGGCTACACCTTC